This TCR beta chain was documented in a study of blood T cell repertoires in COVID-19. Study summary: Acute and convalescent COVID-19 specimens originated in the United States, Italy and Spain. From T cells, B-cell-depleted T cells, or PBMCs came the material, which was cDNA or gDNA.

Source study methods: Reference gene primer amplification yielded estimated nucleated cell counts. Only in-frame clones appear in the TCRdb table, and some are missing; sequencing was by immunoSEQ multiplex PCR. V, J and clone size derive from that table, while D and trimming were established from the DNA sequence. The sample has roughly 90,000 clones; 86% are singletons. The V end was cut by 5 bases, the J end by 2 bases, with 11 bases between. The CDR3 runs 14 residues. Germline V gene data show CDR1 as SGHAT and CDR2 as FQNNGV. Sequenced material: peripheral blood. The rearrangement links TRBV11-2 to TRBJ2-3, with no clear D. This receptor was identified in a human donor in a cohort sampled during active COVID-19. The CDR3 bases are TGTGCCAGCAGCCCGATCAGTTTCACAGATACGCAGTATTTT. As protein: CASSPISFTDTQYF. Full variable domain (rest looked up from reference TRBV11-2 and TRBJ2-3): EAGVAQSPRYKIIEKRQSVAFWCNPISGHATLYWYQQILGQGPKLLIQFQNNGVVDDSQLPKDRFSAERLKGVDSTLKIQPAKLEDSAVYLCASSPISFTDTQYFGPGTRLTVL.